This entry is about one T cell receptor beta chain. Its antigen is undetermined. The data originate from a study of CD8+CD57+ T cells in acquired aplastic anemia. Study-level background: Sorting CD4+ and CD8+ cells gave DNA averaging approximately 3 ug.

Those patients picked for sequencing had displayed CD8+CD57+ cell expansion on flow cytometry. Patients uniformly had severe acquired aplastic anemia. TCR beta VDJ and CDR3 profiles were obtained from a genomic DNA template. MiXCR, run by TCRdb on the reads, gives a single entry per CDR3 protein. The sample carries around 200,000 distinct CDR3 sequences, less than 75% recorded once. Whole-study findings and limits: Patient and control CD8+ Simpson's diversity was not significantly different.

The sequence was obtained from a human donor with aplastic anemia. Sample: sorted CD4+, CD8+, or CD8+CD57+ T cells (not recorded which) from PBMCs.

DNA for the CDR3: TGCAGTGCTAGGTCCCCCTCGGGCCACACCTTC. Residues: CSARSPSGHTF. The chain employs TRBV20-1 and TRBJ1-2; D not resolved. V was shortened by 3 bases and J by 12 bases, with 14 bases between the two germline ends. The CDR3 is 11 amino acids. Germline assignment: CDR1 DFQATT and CDR2 SNEGSKA (reference sequence).